This T cell receptor beta chain was captured in a study of shared clonotypes between healthy human individuals. It was CD45RO-negative cells, positively selected for CCR7, that made up naive CD8 cells, with terminally differentiated effector memory CD45RA+ cells excluded. The table came from immunoSEQ multiplex PCR; TCRdb's copy has only in-frame clones and leaves some out. This table holds millions of clones, over 85% found once. Germline CDR1 reads MNHNS; CDR2 reads SASEGT. The length of the CDR3 is 14 residues. The V end was cut by 1 base, the J end by 5 bases, with 9 bases between. The chain couples TRBV6-1 to TRBJ1-5; D gene uncertain. The clonotype originates from a man aged 18 to 29 in good health. Sequenced material: naive CD8+ T cells sorted from blood. As DNA, the CDR3 is TGTGCCAGCAGTGAAGAAGTGGGTCATCAGCCCCAGCATTTT. It is translated as CASSEEVGHQPQHF.